The 9 T cell receptor beta chains below all came from one sample that was sequenced in a study of cytomegalovirus exposure and HLA in healthy donors. The PCR made use of 60 Vbeta and 13 Jbeta primers. Some clones are missing from TCRdb's copy, which holds only in-frame ones; the method was immunoSEQ multiplex PCR. The data show approximately 61,000 clones, about four fifths seen once. Sequencing input: PBMCs. The receptors shown here come from a man younger than 35 in good health and CMV-seropositive.

The rearrangement uses TRBV5-4 and TRBJ1-5; no reliable D call. The CDR3 extends over 16 amino acids. V dropped 0 bases and J dropped 5 bases, with 15 bases sitting between them. Germline loops: CDR1 SGHNT, CDR2 YYREEE (reference sequence). The CDR3 DNA follows: TGTGCCAGCAGCTTGGCTATTTCACTAGGATATCAGCCCCAGCATTTT. Its protein is CASSLAISLGYQPQHF.

In this sample, this clone turned up once. The rearrangement uses TRBV5-1 and TRBJ1-4, with 12 bases that match TRBD1. Germline CDR1 SGHRS, CDR2 YFSETQ. V shed 5 bases and J 8 bases; nucleotides not matched to a gene: 4. The CDR3 spans 14 residues. Here the CDR3 DNA reads TGCGCCAGCAGGGGGACAGGGGGCGCGGAAAAACTGTTTTTT. Its translation: CASRGTGGAEKLFF.

This clone was seen only a few times. The genes are TRBV7-2 and TRBJ2-7; TRBD2 matches 8 bases. There are 16 residues in the CDR3. The trim removed 3 bases at V and 0 bases at J, leaving 7 bases unmatched. Per the germline V gene, CDR1 is SGHTA and CDR2 is FQGNSA. CDR3 sequence reads: CASSFVIAGNSYEQYF. CDR3 DNA: TGTGCCAGCAGCTTTGTAATAGCGGGGAACTCCTACGAGCAGTACTTC.

V is TRBV6-6 and J is TRBJ1-5, with TRBD1 identical over 10 bases. There are 16 residues in the CDR3. Germline V gene sequence: CDR1 MNHNY, CDR2 SVGAGI (reference sequence). Trimming cost V 5 bases and J 2 bases; bases outside gene matches: 6. CDR3: CASSPAGTGGNQPQHF. The CDR3 DNA follows: TGTGCCAGCAGTCCGGCCGGGACAGGGGGCAATCAGCCCCAGCATTTT.

J is TRBJ1-5 and V is TRBV7-3; D uncertain. Between the trimmed V and J ends, which lost 3 bases and 6 bases, there was a span of 9 bases. CDR1 and CDR2 from the germline V gene are SGHTA and FQGTGA. This CDR3 is 13 amino acids long. CDR3 protein: CASSLELGQPQHF. CDR3 in DNA: TGTGCCAGCAGCTTGGAGCTAGGTCAGCCCCAGCATTTT.

The chain recombines TRBV10-1 with TRBJ1-1; 10 bases agree with TRBD1. The germline CDR1 and CDR2 sequences are WNHNN and SYGVQD (reference sequence). There are 13 residues in the CDR3. With V trimmed by 4 bases and J by 4 bases, 0 bases remained unmatched. The CDR3: CASSGQGATEAFF. The DNA for the CDR3 is TGCGCCAGCAGTGGACAGGGGGCCACTGAAGCTTTCTTT.

The rearrangement uses TRBV6-6 and TRBJ1-6; 7 nucleotides match TRBD1. The CDR3 has 15 amino acids. The ends lost 5 bases at V and 7 bases at J; junction bases unmatched: 8. CDR1 is MNHNY, CDR2 SVGAGI, per germline (reference sequence). CDR3 amino acids: CASSLRQGSNSPLHF. For the CDR3, the DNA is TGTGCCAGCAGTCTTCGACAGGGTTCAAATTCACCCCTCCACTTT.

J is TRBJ1-2 and V is TRBV30; D is ambiguous. Germline CDR1 and CDR2: GTSNPN and SVGIG (reference sequence). Trimming removed 0 bases from V and 4 bases from J, with 9 bases in between. The CDR3 runs to 13 residues. The CDR3 nucleotides are TGTGCCTGGAGTGTAAATAAAATCTATGGCTACACCTTC. Its translation: CAWSVNKIYGYTF.

This clone was recorded once. This rearrangement joins TRBV7-9 to TRBJ1-1; D unclear. Trimming removed 6 bases from V and 7 bases from J, with 15 bases in between. This CDR3 spans 13 amino acids. Looked up from germline, CDR1 is SEHNR and CDR2 is FQNEAQ (reference sequence). The CDR3 DNA reads TGTGCCAGCAGACCTGACGGAGACTATGAAGCTTTCTTT. Translation gives CASRPDGDYEAFF.